This is a list of T cell receptor beta chains from one sample in a study of CD8 T cells in ankylosing spondylitis. A single record per CDR3 protein comes from TCRdb applying MiXCR to the 5' RACE reads. The data contain about 140,000 distinct CDR3 sequences, roughly 8.8% of them singletons. The material sequenced was synovial fluid, either unsorted or a sorted T cell fraction (not recorded which). The source is a male donor with ankylosing spondylitis. CDR3s include the opening cysteine and the closing phenylalanine or tryptophan. A D gene is named only where the DNA matches it firmly. Clone size is given for some rows only: seen once, a few or many times, or a class if the clone is expanded.

>-|TRBD1|TRBJ2-1|14|TRBV6-2/TRBV6-3
CATLRDRGYNEQFF
TGTGCCACCCTCCGGGACAGGGGCTACAATGAGCAGTTCTTC
>many|TRBD1|TRBJ1-2|13|TRBV4-2
CASSRQGGYGYTF
TGTGCCAGCAGCCGACAGGGAGGCTATGGCTACACCTTC
>many|-|TRBJ2-5|13|TRBV28
CASSLRAQETQYF
TGTGCCAGCAGCCTCAGGGCACAAGAGACCCAGTACTTC
>many|-|TRBJ2-1|14|TRBV6-2/TRBV6-3
CASSYGGEYNEQFF
TGTGCCAGCAGTTACGGGGGAGAGTACAATGAGCAGTTCTTC
>many|TRBD1|TRBJ2-7|14|TRBV7-2
CASSSRQGAYEQYF
TGTGCCAGCAGCTCAAGACAGGGGGCCTACGAGCAGTACTTC
>few|-|TRBJ2-2|16|TRBV18
CASSPRGIGNTGELFF
TGTGCCAGCTCACCCCGTGGGATAGGGAACACCGGGGAGCTGTTTTTT
>many|-|TRBJ2-2|14|TRBV6-2/TRBV6-3
CASKNLRSTGELFF
TGTGCCAGCAAAAATCTGAGGAGCACCGGGGAGCTGTTTTTT
>many|-|TRBJ2-7|13|TRBV18
CASSRPDSYEQYF
TGTGCCAGCTCGCGCCCGGACAGCTACGAGCAGTACTTC
>many|TRBD2|TRBJ2-1|15|TRBV7-8
CASSPGLAGTHEQFF
TGTGCCAGCAGCCCCGGACTAGCGGGAACACATGAGCAGTTCTTC
>many|-|TRBJ1-6|19|TRBV25-1
CASCTPGGGIGSYNSPLHF
TGTGCCAGTTGTACCCCCGGTGGGGGTATAGGCTCCTATAATTCACCCCTCCACTTT
>few|TRBD2|TRBJ2-3|14|TRBV29-1
CSVSGGAGTDTQYF
TGCAGCGTTAGCGGGGGGGCAGGCACAGATACGCAGTATTTT
>few|TRBD2|TRBJ2-7|15|TRBV10-3
CAISEGGGARYEQYF
TGTGCCATCAGTGAGGGCGGGGGGGCCCGCTACGAGCAGTACTTC
>-|-|TRBJ1-3|18|TRBV20-1
CSARAGGRGRGFGNTIYF
TGCAGTGCTAGAGCGGGAGGCCGAGGCAGGGGATTTGGAAACACCATATATTTT
>many|-|TRBJ1-6|16|TRBV20-1
CSARQGGSSYNSPLHF
TGCAGTGCCCGCCAGGGCGGGAGCTCCTATAATTCACCCCTCCACTTT
>-|TRBD2|TRBJ2-3|16|TRBV4-2
CASSQVSGGGTDTQYF
TGTGCCAGCAGCCAAGTGAGCGGGGGGGGCACAGATACGCAGTATTTT
>many|-|TRBJ2-3|14|TRBV5-1
CASSLATGTDTQYF
TGCGCCAGCAGCTTGGCCACAGGGACAGATACGCAGTATTTT
>-|-|TRBJ1-6|13|TRBV20-1
CSAVASESSPLHF
TGCAGTGCTGTAGCGAGCGAGAGTTCACCCCTCCACTTT
>few|-|TRBJ1-4|15|TRBV9
CASSRMPTTNEKLFF
TGTGCCAGCAGCCGCATGCCTACAACTAATGAAAAACTGTTTTTT
>many|-|TRBJ2-2|15|TRBV6-1
CASRTGTLNTGELFF
TGTGCCAGCAGAACCGGGACCCTGAACACCGGGGAGCTGTTTTTT
>few|TRBD2|TRBJ2-5|15|TRBV6-1
CASTPGGGYQETQYF
TGTGCCAGCACCCCCGGGGGAGGGTACCAAGAGACCCAGTACTTC
>few|-|TRBJ2-5|11|TRBV2
CASSERETQYF
TGTGCCAGCAGTGAACGGGAGACCCAGTACTTC
>few|TRBD1|TRBJ1-2|14|TRBV28
CASSYGTDNYGYTF
TGTGCCAGCAGTTACGGGACAGACAACTATGGCTACACCTTC
>many|-|TRBJ2-7|12|TRBV28
CASEGVAYEQYF
TGTGCCAGTGAGGGGGTCGCCTACGAGCAGTACTTC
>many|TRBD2|TRBJ2-1|14|TRBV7-6
CASSFGRALDEQFF
TGTGCCAGCAGCTTCGGGAGGGCCCTCGATGAGCAGTTCTTC
>-|-|TRBJ1-3|13|TRBV7-9
CASSLGGLDTIYF
TGTGCCAGCAGCTTAGGAGGACTAGACACCATATATTTT
>many|TRBD2|TRBJ2-1|16|TRBV5-1
CASSTGTSGMWDEQFF
TGCGCCAGCAGCACCGGGACTAGCGGGATGTGGGATGAGCAGTTCTTC
>many|-|TRBJ1-3|16|TRBV4-3
CASSSKRRTSGNTIYF
TGCGCCAGCAGCTCAAAGCGCCGGACCTCTGGAAACACCATATATTTT
>many|TRBD1|TRBJ1-1|15|TRBV4-3
CASSQVGTGRSEAFF
TGCGCCAGCAGCCAAGTCGGGACAGGGCGGTCTGAAGCTTTCTTT
>-|TRBD1|TRBJ2-1|15|TRBV6-5
CASSTSGTGFHEQFF
TGTGCCAGCAGTACTTCCGGGACAGGGTTCCATGAGCAGTTCTTC
>many|-|TRBJ2-7|14|TRBV7-8
CASSLLQGWSEQYF
TGTGCCAGCAGCTTACTCCAGGGATGGAGCGAGCAGTACTTC
>-|TRBD1|TRBJ2-3|15|TRBV6-2/TRBV6-3
CASSNRDRSTDTQYF
TGTGCCAGCAGTAACCGGGACAGGAGCACAGATACGCAGTATTTT
>-|-|TRBJ1-1|16|TRBV10-1
CAFKGEGSVRHTEAFF
TGCGCCTTTAAAGGGGAAGGTTCAGTACGTCACACTGAAGCTTTCTTT
>many|-|TRBJ2-7|13|TRBV12-3/TRBV12-4
CASSFSQGNEQYF
TGTGCCAGCAGTTTTTCACAGGGTAACGAGCAGTACTTC
>-|-|TRBJ1-2|14|TRBV18
CASSLGTIAYGYTF
TGTGCCAGCTCACTTGGGACGATAGCCTATGGCTACACCTTC
>many|-|TRBJ1-1|16|TRBV2
CASSDRQGLMNTEAFF
TGTGCCAGCAGTGATAGGCAGGGCCTTATGAACACTGAAGCTTTCTTT
>many|TRBD1|TRBJ1-3|13|TRBV6-1
CASRTGDGNTIYF
TGTGCCAGCCGTACAGGGGACGGAAACACCATATATTTT
>-|-|TRBJ2-7|14|TRBV7-2
CASSLSAGSYEQYF
TGTGCCAGCAGCTTATCCGCAGGATCCTACGAGCAGTACTTC
>many|-|TRBJ2-1|14|TRBV24-1
CATSLGGGDNEQFF
TGTGCCACCAGCCTAGGGGGGGGGGACAATGAGCAGTTCTTC
>few|-|TRBJ1-4|14|TRBV7-3
CASSPRSLDEKLFF
TGTGCCAGCAGCCCCAGATCGCTCGATGAAAAACTGTTTTTT
>few|-|TRBJ2-1|14|TRBV27
CASYRRGVNNEQFF
TGTGCCAGCTATCGCAGGGGAGTAAACAATGAGCAGTTCTTC
>many|-|TRBJ1-3|13|TRBV29-1
CSVEGSDGNTIYF
TGCAGCGTTGAGGGCAGCGATGGAAACACCATATATTTT
>-|-|TRBJ1-3|18|TRBV5-5
CASRVYGHSGVPGNTIYF
TGTGCCAGCCGAGTTTACGGACATTCGGGGGTCCCTGGAAACACCATATATTTT
>-|-|TRBJ2-7|17|TRBV20-1
CSARVDPRTRPSYEQYF
TGCAGTGCTAGAGTCGACCCCCGAACTAGACCCTCATACGAGCAGTACTTC
>few|-|TRBJ1-2|15|TRBV7-9
CASSPRGPAHYGYTF
TGTGCCAGCAGCCCTAGAGGTCCGGCTCACTATGGCTACACCTTC
>few|TRBD1|TRBJ2-5|15|TRBV5-6
CASSFSTGDQETQYF
TGTGCCAGCAGCTTTAGTACAGGGGACCAAGAGACCCAGTACTTC
>-|TRBD2|TRBJ2-1|20|TRBV11-1
CASSKLGGLAGGDSYNEQFF
TGTGCCAGCAGCAAACTTGGGGGGCTAGCGGGAGGAGACTCCTACAATGAGCAGTTCTTC
>-|-|TRBJ1-6|13|TRBV20-1
CSAKAGYNSPLHF
TGCAGTGCTAAGGCAGGCTATAATTCACCCCTCCACTTT
>-|TRBD2|TRBJ2-1|19|TRBV7-7
CASSSGLAVMPSSYNEQFF
TGTGCTAGCAGCTCAGGACTAGCGGTAATGCCGAGCTCCTACAATGAGCAGTTCTTC
>few|-|TRBJ1-2|14|TRBV5-1
CASSLVSGDYGYTF
TGCGCCAGCAGCTTGGTTTCAGGGGACTATGGCTACACCTTC
>few|-|TRBJ2-5|14|TRBV6-5
CASSYGASRETQYF
TGTGCCAGCAGCTACGGGGCTAGCCGAGAGACCCAGTACTTC
>-|TRBD1|TRBJ1-4|14|TRBV20-1
CSAEDRAGNEKLFF
TGCAGTGCAGAGGACAGGGCTGGTAATGAAAAACTGTTTTTT
>many|-|TRBJ1-1|13|TRBV27
CASSLMAATEAFF
TGTGCCAGCAGTTTAATGGCAGCCACTGAAGCTTTCTTT
>-|-|TRBJ2-3|12|TRBV20-1
CSASQPADTQYF
TGCAGTGCTAGCCAGCCGGCAGATACGCAGTATTTT
>few|-|TRBJ2-7|13|TRBV10-3
CAISVGRGYEQYF
TGTGCCATCAGTGTCGGGAGAGGATACGAGCAGTACTTC
>many|-|TRBJ2-3|15|TRBV5-1
CASSPQLTSTDTQYF
TGCGCCAGCAGCCCCCAACTGACTAGCACAGATACGCAGTATTTT
>-|-|TRBJ2-4|12|TRBV19
CATQKDKNIQYF
TGTGCCACCCAAAAAGACAAAAACATTCAGTACTTC
>many|-|TRBJ1-5|13|TRBV25-1
CASSEAGAFPQHF
TGTGCCAGCAGTGAAGCCGGCGCTTTCCCCCAGCATTTT
>-|TRBD2|TRBJ2-5|15|TRBV24-1
CATSDWRGGAETQYF
TGTGCCACCAGTGATTGGCGCGGGGGGGCGGAGACCCAGTACTTC
>many|-|TRBJ2-1|16|TRBV28
CASRESLASSYNEQFF
TGTGCCAGCAGGGAAAGCTTAGCGAGCTCCTACAATGAGCAGTTCTTC
>many|-|TRBJ1-1|13|TRBV12-3/TRBV12-4
CASSLGRATEAFF
TGTGCCAGCAGTTTAGGCAGGGCCACTGAAGCTTTCTTT